This entry describes one TCR beta chain. What it recognizes is unknown. The CDR3 contains 14 residues. The V end lost 0 bases, the J end lost 1 base, and 7 bases lay between the germline ends. CDR1 is SGHAT and CDR2 is FQNNGV in the germline V gene. Expressed TCRB transcripts were sequenced after all isolated RNA was converted to cDNA. The assay was immunoSEQ multiplex PCR, and TCRdb's table has in-frame clones only and misses some. The table includes around 600,000 clones, around an eighth detected once. The sample comes from a study of beta chain features in type 1 diabetes. Stem cell-like memory, regulatory, central memory and naive CD4+ cells were sorted via CD45RO/CCR7/CD25/CD127/CD95/CD27. Broader study findings: Type 1 diabetes patients had TCRB CDR3s that were shorter (moderately but significantly so) in all four CD4+ subsets. Over-representation of high TCR-expressing cells was a possible consequence of cDNA sequencing.

The sequencing sample was made of naive CD4+ T cells from blood. This chain joins TRBV11-2 and TRBJ2-7, with D possibly being TRBD1 (5 bases). The TCR was taken from a man under 40 with type 1 diabetes. CDR3: CASSLDQGSYEQYF. The CDR3 DNA sequence: TGTGCCAGCAGCTTAGATCAGGGTTCCTACGAGCAGTACTTC.